This TCR beta chain was observed in a study of blood T cell repertoires in COVID-19. Generated by immunoSEQ multiplex PCR, the TCRdb table keeps only in-frame clones and is missing some. The data hold over 10,000 clones, with around nine tenths observed a single time. Germline-derived CDR1 and CDR2 are LGHDT and YNNKEL (reference sequence). V was pared by 1 base and J by 4 bases, with 8 bases of the junction left unmatched. This CDR3 has 16 amino acids. The source of this sequence is an older man with acute or convalescent COVID-19. Sequencing was carried out using peripheral blood. This chain links TRBV3-1 (or the pseudogene TRBV3-2) with TRBJ1-2; the match to TRBD1 covers 8 bases. This chain's CDR3 is CASSQAGGSLRYGYTF. CDR3 bases: TGTGCCAGCAGCCAAGCAGGGGGCTCTCTACGCTATGGCTACACCTTC.